The 23 T cell receptor beta chains below all came from one sample that was sequenced in a study of cytomegalovirus exposure and HLA in healthy donors. PCR primers comprised 60 Vbeta and 13 Jbeta primers. Generated by immunoSEQ multiplex PCR, the TCRdb table keeps only in-frame clones and is missing some. The sample lists about 62,000 clones; 60% to 80% were seen once. The sample taken for sequencing was PBMCs. The source is a man aged 55 to 70 in good health and CMV-seropositive.

V is TRBV6-6 and J is TRBJ2-2; a weak D match, TRBD2 (5 bases). The germline CDR1 and CDR2 sequences are MNHNY and SVGAGI (reference sequence). This CDR3 is 14 amino acids long. Trimming removed 6 bases from V and 4 bases from J, with 12 bases in between. This chain's CDR3 is CASRPPAGTGELFF. The CDR3 DNA follows: TGTGCCAGCAGGCCCCCGGCGGGCACCGGGGAGCTGTTTTTT.

V and J are TRBV7-8 and TRBJ1-1; no clear D gene. The germline V gene encodes CDR1 SGHVS and CDR2 FQNEAQ. The CDR3 totals 13 residues. Between the trimmed V and J ends, which lost 1 base and 8 bases, there was a span of 11 bases. CDR3 in DNA: TGTGCCAGCAGCTTAGATTTCACAGTAGAAGCTTTCTTT. Translated, it gives CASSLDFTVEAFF.

This clone was seen a single time. The chain recombines TRBV2 with TRBJ1-5, with D perhaps TRBD1 (5 bases). CDR1 and CDR2 (germline): SNHLY, FYNNEI. The CDR3 contains 13 residues. Trimming shortened V by 7 bases and J by 4 bases, and 11 bases separated the two germline ends. The CDR3 is CASKVTENQPQHF. DNA for the CDR3: TGTGCCAGCAAGGTGACAGAAAATCAGCCCCAGCATTTT.

The rearrangement links TRBV5-5 to TRBJ1-2, with a possible D match to TRBD1 (5 bases). Germline-derived CDR1 and CDR2 are SGHKS and YYEKEE (reference sequence). The CDR3 is 18 residues long. The V gene lost 4 bases and the J gene lost 4 bases, with 26 bases spanning the gap. CDR3 sequence: CASSPRESGGSVGYGYTF. CDR3 nucleotide sequence: TGTGCCAGCAGCCCCCGTGAGTCGGGGGGAAGTGTTGGCTATGGCTACACCTTC.

V usage is TRBV5-1 and J usage is TRBJ2-1, with TRBD2 matching over 7 bases. The CDR3 covers 16 residues. Trimming at V came to 0 bases and at J to 7 bases, leaving 10 bases not matched to a gene. Germline V gene sequence: CDR1 SGHRS, CDR2 YFSETQ. CDR3 DNA sequence: TGCGCCAGCAGCTTGGGTCGGTCTAGCGGTTTAAATGAGCAGTTCTTC. It specifies CASSLGRSSGLNEQFF.

This clone has a handful of counts. The V call is TRBV7-6, the J call TRBJ2-7, with 7 bases aligning to TRBD2. V gave up 3 bases and J gave up 2 bases; unmatched junction bases: 4. This CDR3 has 14 amino acids. Germline V gene lookup returns CDR1 SGHVS and CDR2 FNYEAQ. DNA of the CDR3: TGTGCCAGCAGCTTCGGGACTACGGCCTACGAGCAGTACTTC. Encoded protein: CASSFGTTAYEQYF.

A few counts support this clone. The chain combines TRBV7-8 with TRBJ2-7; 13 bases match TRBD2. This CDR3 region has 17 residues. After removal of 5 bases from V and 4 bases from J, the junction contained 11 bases not matched to a gene. Germline V gene sequence: CDR1 SGHVS, CDR2 FQNEAQ. The CDR3 DNA is TGTGCCAGCAGCAAGACAGCGGGACTAGCGGGACTATACGAGCAGTACTTC. This sequence encodes CASSKTAGLAGLYEQYF.

V gene TRBV18 combines with J gene TRBJ2-1, with 10 nucleotides matching TRBD2. This CDR3 comprises 16 residues. From germline, CDR1 is KGHSH and CDR2 LQKENI. V dropped 2 bases and J dropped 7; count of bases not matched to a gene: 8. The CDR3 here is CASSPNRAGGQNEQFF. The CDR3 bases are TGTGCCAGCTCACCAAACCGAGCGGGGGGGCAAAATGAGCAGTTCTTC.

This clone appeared a single time. The genes are TRBV29-1 and TRBJ2-5, with a possible D match to TRBD1 (5 bases). Trimming stripped 7 bases from V and 1 base from J, with 16 bases between. CDR1 is SQVTM, CDR2 ANQGSEA, per germline. The length of the CDR3 is 14 residues. CDR3 coding DNA: TGCAGCGCAAATAAAGACAGTCTCCAAGAGACCCAGTACTTC. This gives the protein CSANKDSLQETQYF.

V usage is TRBV9 and J usage is TRBJ1-1; 8 bases line up with TRBD1. The length of the CDR3 is 13 residues. V shed 4 bases, J shed 10 bases, and the junction held 9 bases outside the gene matches. Per germline, CDR1 SGDLS and CDR2 YYNGEE. The chain's CDR3 is CASSPGQGYVAFF. DNA for the CDR3: TGTGCCAGCAGCCCTGGACAGGGCTACGTAGCTTTCTTT. The full variable domain, completed using reference TRBV9 and TRBJ1-1, is DSGVTQTPKHLITATGQRVTLRCSPRSGDLSVYWYQQSLDQGLQFLIQYYNGEERAKGNILERFSAQQFPDLHSELNLSSLELGDSALYFCASSPGQGYVAFFGQGTRLTVV.

The rearrangement joins TRBV6-1 to TRBJ1-2, with 8 bases identical to TRBD1. V lost 7 bases, J lost 6 bases, and 13 bases stayed unmatched. The CDR3 is 15 amino acids. Per germline, CDR1 MNHNS and CDR2 SASEGT. The CDR3 is CASTQVGAGGHGYTF. Here the CDR3 DNA reads TGTGCCAGCACTCAAGTGGGGGCAGGGGGCCATGGCTACACCTTC.

The chain employs TRBV5-5 and TRBJ2-2, with a possible D match to TRBD1 (5 bases). V gave up 5 bases and J gave up 5 bases, with 16 bases separating them. This CDR3 is 15 amino acids long. The V gene's germline CDR1 is SGHKS and CDR2 YYEKEE (reference sequence). CDR3 coding DNA: TGTGCCAGCAGTCCCGAGGCAGGGTGGACCGGGGAGCTGTTTTTT. Translating it yields CASSPEAGWTGELFF.

V gene TRBV6-1 combines with J gene TRBJ2-1; 7 nucleotides align to TRBD2. The ends lost 2 bases at V and 10 bases at J; junction bases unmatched: 11. The CDR3 spans 15 residues. The germline V gene has CDR1 MNHNS and CDR2 SASEGT. The CDR3, as DNA: TGTGCCAGCAGTGAAAAGTCTAGCGGAGGAGGGGAGCAGTTCTTC. Translated, it gives CASSEKSSGGGEQFF.

The chain recombines TRBV10-2 with TRBJ2-1; D is perhaps TRBD1 (6 bases). With 4 bases removed from V and 1 base from J, the gap between germline ends came to 11 bases. The length of the CDR3 is 15 residues. Germline CDR1 is WSHSY and CDR2 is SAAADI. CDR3 residues: CASSVMGASYNEQFF. The CDR3 DNA reads as TGCGCCAGCAGTGTAATGGGGGCTTCCTACAATGAGCAGTTCTTC.

This sequence joins TRBV11-3 and TRBJ2-2, with D possibly matching TRBD1 (6 bases). CDR1 and CDR2 (germline): SGHNT, YENEEA. V was shortened by 2 bases and J by 7 bases, with 17 bases between the two germline ends. CDR3 length: 16 amino acids. DNA for the CDR3: TGTGCCAGCAGCTTAAGTAACAGGGCTGGGATCGGGGAGCTGTTTTTT. This translates into CASSLSNRAGIGELFF.

The V call is TRBV7-9, the J call TRBJ2-5; TRBD2 is a possible D gene (6 bases). The V gene lost 3 bases and the J gene lost 1 base, with 18 bases spanning the gap. CDR1 and CDR2 from the germline V gene are SEHNR and FQNEAQ (reference sequence). This CDR3 has 17 residues. The CDR3 nucleotides are TGTGCCAGCAGCTTTTCCATGGGAGGTTGGGGCCAAGAGACCCAGTACTTC. Protein: CASSFSMGGWGQETQYF.

The chain couples TRBV11-3 to TRBJ1-1, with no clear D. The V and J ends lost 1 base and 7 bases respectively, with 7 bases between them. The CDR3 consists of 12 residues. Per the germline V gene, CDR1 is SGHNT and CDR2 is YENEEA. The CDR3 loop reads CASSLGRLEAFF. The CDR3 DNA follows: TGTGCCAGCAGCTTAGGCAGACTTGAAGCTTTCTTT.

The chain combines TRBV5-1 with TRBJ2-3; D is uncertain. Germline CDR1 and CDR2: SGHRS and YFSETQ. This CDR3 region has 15 residues. The V and J ends lost 0 bases and 2 bases respectively, with 10 bases between them. The CDR3 DNA is TGCGCCAGCAGCTTGGAGGTCCAGGACACAGATACGCAGTATTTT. It translates to CASSLEVQDTDTQYF.

This sequence joins TRBV5-4 and TRBJ1-2; 7 bases align to TRBD1. The CDR3 runs to 14 residues. With V trimmed by 4 bases and J by 4 bases, 7 bases remained unmatched. Germline values: CDR1 SGHNT, CDR2 YYREEE (reference sequence). CDR3 nucleotide sequence: TGTGCCAGCAGCCCGACAGGGAGTGCCTATGGCTACACCTTC. This translates into CASSPTGSAYGYTF. Based on the CDR3 plus reference TRBV5-4 and TRBJ1-2, the full variable domain is ETGVTQSPTHLIKTRGQQVTLRCSSQSGHNTVSWYQQALGQGPQFIFQYYREEENGRGNFPPRFSGLQFPNYSSELNVNALELDDSALYLCASSPTGSAYGYTFGSGTRLTVV.

This sequence joins TRBV5-1 and TRBJ1-4; 7 bases fit TRBD1. Losses at the gene ends were 4 bases for V and 0 bases for J; bases not matched to a gene: 3. CDR1 and CDR2 from the germline V gene are SGHRS and YFSETQ. CDR3 length equals 15 residues. CDR3 coding DNA: TGCGCCAGCAGCCGACAGGGACCAACTAATGAAAAACTGTTTTTT. Translated: CASSRQGPTNEKLFF. Based on the CDR3 plus reference TRBV5-1 and TRBJ1-4, the full variable domain is KAGVTQTPRYLIKTRGQQVTLSCSPISGHRSVSWYQQTPGQGLQFLFEYFSETQRNKGNFPGRFSGRQFSNSRSEMNVSTLELGDSALYLCASSRQGPTNEKLFFGSGTQLSVL.

The chain employs TRBV6-5 and TRBJ2-3; 9 positions match TRBD1. The germline gives CDR1 MNHEY, CDR2 SVGAGI. Trimming cost V 6 bases and J 3 bases; bases outside gene matches: 7. The CDR3 has 15 amino acids. CDR3 DNA: TGTGCCAGCAGGGGACAGGGCAAGGGGACAGATACGCAGTATTTT. Translating gives CASRGQGKGTDTQYF.

This chain connects TRBV11-3 to TRBJ2-7, with 7 nucleotides matching TRBD2. The trim removed 5 bases at V and 2 bases at J, leaving 9 bases unmatched. The CDR3 extends over 15 amino acids. Germline V lookup: CDR1 SGHNT, CDR2 YENEEA. The CDR3 is CASSPPAGVAYEQYF. The CDR3 DNA reads as TGTGCCAGCAGCCCCCCGGCGGGAGTAGCCTACGAGCAGTACTTC. Full variable domain (rest looked up from reference TRBV11-3 and TRBJ2-7): EAGVVQSPRYKIIEKKQPVAFWCNPISGHNTLYWYLQNLGQGPELLIRYENEEAVDDSQLPKDRFSAERLKGVDSTLKIQPAELGDSAVYLCASSPPAGVAYEQYFGPGTRLTVT.

The V gene is TRBV5-4, the J gene TRBJ1-3; D is possibly TRBD1 (5 bases). Germline V CDR1 and CDR2: SGHNT, YYREEE (reference sequence). There are 15 residues in the CDR3. Trimming removed 0 bases at V and 4 bases at J, with 11 bases between. CDR3 amino acids: CASSLDLRGGNTIYF. In DNA form, the CDR3 reads TGTGCCAGCAGCTTGGATCTACGGGGGGGAAACACCATATATTTT.